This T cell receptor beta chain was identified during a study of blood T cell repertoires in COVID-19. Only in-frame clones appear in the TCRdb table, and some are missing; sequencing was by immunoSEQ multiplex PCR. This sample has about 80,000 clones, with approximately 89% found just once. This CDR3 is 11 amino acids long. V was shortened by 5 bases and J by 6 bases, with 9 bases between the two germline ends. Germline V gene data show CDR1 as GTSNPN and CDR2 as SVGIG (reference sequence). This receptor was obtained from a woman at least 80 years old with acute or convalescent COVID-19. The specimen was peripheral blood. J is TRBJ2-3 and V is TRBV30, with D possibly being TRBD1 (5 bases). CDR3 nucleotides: TGTGCCTGGGGGGCCTTGGATACGCAGTATTTT. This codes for CAWGALDTQYF. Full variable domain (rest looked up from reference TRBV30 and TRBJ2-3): SQTIHQWPATLVQPVGSPLSLECTVEGTSNPNLYWYRQAAGRGLQLLFYSVGIGQISSEVPQNLSASRPQDRQFILSSKKLLLSDSGFYLCAWGALDTQYFGPGTRLTVL.